This entry features one TCR beta chain sequence. Its antigen is unknown. Base qualities are not at hand, and no much larger clone is one base apart. The CDR3 sequence holds 14 residues, the cysteine and valine included. The retained sequence is limited to the CDR3, 42 bases, with the frame set at the first base. V and J are truncated by 3 bases and 1 base respectively, leaving an intervening sequence of 10 bases. From the germline V gene (reference sequence), CDR1 is SGHAT and CDR2 is FQDESV. Patients with autoimmune disease history or receiving systemic immunosuppression were excluded from the trial. In every dose cohort, peripheral blood was drawn for TCR sequencing at baseline, cycle 4 day 1, and cycle 7 day 1. Samples were obtained from an open-label, multicenter, first-in-human phase I dose-escalation trial of ivuxolimab. The trial enrolled adults with locally advanced or metastatic head and neck squamous cell, hepatocellular, melanoma or renal cell carcinoma. Before TCR sequencing, CD4+ and CD8+ T cells were separately sorted from peripheral blood.

For sequencing of the TCRbeta CDR3 region, genomic DNA was extracted from the sorted cells. TCRbeta CDR3 regions were sequenced using the immunoSEQ Assay. TCRdb re-hosts the immuneACCESS table, in-frame sequences only. Its copies lack some clones; in the studies checked, an unresolved V gene accounts for under half of them, and the cause for the rest is not known. In all, the sample holds fewer than 60,000 clones, and around 84% of those were seen once. The biggest ten clones account for roughly 20% of the sample. This sample is part of a study of OX40 agonist ivuxolimab in advanced cancers. Turning to the overall study: Ivuxolimab was a fully human IgG2 agonistic monoclonal antibody targeting the costimulatory receptor OX40 (CD134). Of the approximately 54 patients in dose escalation, 19 had hepatocellular carcinoma, some 15 had melanoma, 9 had renal cell carcinoma and 9 had head and neck cancer. Prior anti-PD-1, anti-PD-L1 or anti-CTLA-4 therapy was permitted, and checkpoint inhibitors had been received by approximately 39% of dose-escalation patients. The paper describes the monotherapy dose-escalation part (N ≈ 50 patients) of the phase I trial of ivuxolimab. Three dose-escalation patients achieved partial responses, one with hepatocellular carcinoma and two with cutaneous melanoma. Intravenous ivuxolimab was administered to patients every 2 weeks at six dose levels: 0.01, 0.1, 0.3, 1.5, 3 and 10 mg/kg. The purpose of peripheral TCRbeta sequencing was to test whether ivuxolimab changed TCR sequence diversity and led to clonal T-cell expansion. In the dose-escalation cohort, 75% to 90% of patients were male, and the mean age was around 60 years with a range of about 23 to 79. Summary of the overall study and its limitations: At doses from 0.1 to 3.0 mg/kg, clonal expansion was seen in both CD4+ and CD8+ blood T cells between baseline and week 6. Low levels of normalized T-cell clonal expansion were also shown by some nonresponding patients. After ivuxolimab, CD8+ T cells had more expanded clones than CD4+ T cells on average. The antigen specificity of the peripheral T cells that underwent clonal expansion was not determined. In partial responders in the 0.1-3.0 mg/kg groups, normalized peripheral clonal expansion was found to be among the lowest, especially among CD8+ T cells.

The clonotype originates from an adult with an advanced solid tumor such as melanoma, head and neck, liver or kidney cancer. The specimen comprised CD4+ or CD8+ T cells sorted from blood, sampled in a trial of the OX40 agonist ivuxolimab. The chain couples TRBV11-1 to TRBJ2-7; 5 matching bases give a weak D call of TRBD2. The sequenced DNA: TGTGCCAGCAGCTTGTACGGGGAATCCTACGAGCAGTACGTC. Its translation is CASSLYGESYEQYV.